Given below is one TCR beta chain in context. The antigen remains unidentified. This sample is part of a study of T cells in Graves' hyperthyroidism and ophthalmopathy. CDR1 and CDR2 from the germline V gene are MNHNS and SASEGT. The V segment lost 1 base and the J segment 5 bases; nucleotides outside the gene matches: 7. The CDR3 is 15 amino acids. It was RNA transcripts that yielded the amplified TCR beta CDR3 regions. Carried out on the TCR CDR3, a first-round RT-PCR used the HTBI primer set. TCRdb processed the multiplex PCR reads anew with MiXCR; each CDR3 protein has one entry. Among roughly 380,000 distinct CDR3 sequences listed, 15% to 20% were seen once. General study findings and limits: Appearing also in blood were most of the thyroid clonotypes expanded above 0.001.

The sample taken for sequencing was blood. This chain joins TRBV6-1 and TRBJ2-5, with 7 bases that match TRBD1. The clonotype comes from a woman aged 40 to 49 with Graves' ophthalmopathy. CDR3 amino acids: CASSEDHRGWETQYF. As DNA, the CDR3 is TGTGCCAGCAGTGAAGATCACAGGGGTTGGGAGACCCAGTACTTC.